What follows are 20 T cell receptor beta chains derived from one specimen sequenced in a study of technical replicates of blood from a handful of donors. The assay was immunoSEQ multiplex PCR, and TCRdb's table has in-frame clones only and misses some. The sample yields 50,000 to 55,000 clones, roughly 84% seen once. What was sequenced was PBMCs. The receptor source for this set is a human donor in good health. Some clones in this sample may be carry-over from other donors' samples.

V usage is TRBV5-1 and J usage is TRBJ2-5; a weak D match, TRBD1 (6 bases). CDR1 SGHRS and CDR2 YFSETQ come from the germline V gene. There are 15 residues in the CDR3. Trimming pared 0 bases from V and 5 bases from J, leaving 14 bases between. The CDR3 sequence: CASSLEQGRWETQYF. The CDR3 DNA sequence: TGCGCCAGCAGCTTGGAGCAGGGGCGCTGGGAGACCCAGTACTTC.

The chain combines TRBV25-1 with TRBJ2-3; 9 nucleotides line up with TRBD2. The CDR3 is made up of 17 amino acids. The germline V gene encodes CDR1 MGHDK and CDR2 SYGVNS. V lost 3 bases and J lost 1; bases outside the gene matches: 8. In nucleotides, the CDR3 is TGTGCCAGCAGTGATACGGCTAGCGGGATCGGCACAGATACGCAGTATTTT. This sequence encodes CASSDTASGIGTDTQYF.

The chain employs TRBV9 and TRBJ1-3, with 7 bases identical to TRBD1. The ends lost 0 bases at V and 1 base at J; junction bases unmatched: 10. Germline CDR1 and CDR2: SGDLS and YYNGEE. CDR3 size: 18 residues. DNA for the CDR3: TGTGCCAGCAGCGTAGAACCCCGGACAGGCCGTTCTGGAAACACCATATATTTT. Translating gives CASSVEPRTGRSGNTIYF. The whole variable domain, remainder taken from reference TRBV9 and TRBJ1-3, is DSGVTQTPKHLITATGQRVTLRCSPRSGDLSVYWYQQSLDQGLQFLIQYYNGEERAKGNILERFSAQQFPDLHSELNLSSLELGDSALYFCASSVEPRTGRSGNTIYFGEGSWLTVV.

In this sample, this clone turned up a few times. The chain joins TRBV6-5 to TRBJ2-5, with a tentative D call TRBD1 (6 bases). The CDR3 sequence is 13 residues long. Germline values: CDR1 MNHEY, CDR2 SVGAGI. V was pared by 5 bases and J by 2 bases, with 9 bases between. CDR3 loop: CASSGQIQETQYF. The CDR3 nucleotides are TGTGCCAGCAGTGGACAGATACAAGAGACCCAGTACTTC.

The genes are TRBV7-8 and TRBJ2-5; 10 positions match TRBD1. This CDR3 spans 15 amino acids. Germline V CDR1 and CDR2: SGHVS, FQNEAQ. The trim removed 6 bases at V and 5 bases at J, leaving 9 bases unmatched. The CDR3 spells CASSPGTGDLETQYF. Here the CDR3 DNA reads TGTGCCAGCAGTCCCGGGACAGGGGATTTGGAGACCCAGTACTTC.

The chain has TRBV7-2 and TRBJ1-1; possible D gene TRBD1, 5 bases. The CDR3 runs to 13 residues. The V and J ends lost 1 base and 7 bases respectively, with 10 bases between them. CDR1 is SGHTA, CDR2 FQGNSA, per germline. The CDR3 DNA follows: TGTGCCAGCAGCTTAGAACAGGCCCGTGAAGCTTTCTTT. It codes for CASSLEQAREAFF.

The CDR3 DNA reads as TGTGCCAGTCGGACAGGGGGTGATAATTCACCCCTCCACTTT. It codes for CASRTGGDNSPLHF. The V gene is TRBV6-4, the J gene TRBJ1-6; TRBD1 agrees at 10 bases. After removal of 9 bases from V and 5 bases from J, the junction contained 4 bases not matched to a gene. There are 14 residues in the CDR3. Germline loops: CDR1 MRHNA, CDR2 SNTAGT.

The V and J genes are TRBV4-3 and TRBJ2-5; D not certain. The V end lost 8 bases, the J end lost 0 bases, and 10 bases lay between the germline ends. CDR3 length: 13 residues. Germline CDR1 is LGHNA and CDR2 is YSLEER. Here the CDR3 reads CASASVYQETQYF. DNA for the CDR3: TGCGCCAGCGCGTCGGTGTACCAAGAGACCCAGTACTTC.

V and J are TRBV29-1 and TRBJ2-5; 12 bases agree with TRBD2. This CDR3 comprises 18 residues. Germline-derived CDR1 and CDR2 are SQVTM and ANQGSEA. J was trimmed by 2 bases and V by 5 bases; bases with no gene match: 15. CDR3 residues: CSVLNRELAGGPQETQYF. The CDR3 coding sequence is TGCAGCGTTCTAAACAGGGAACTAGCGGGAGGACCTCAAGAGACCCAGTACTTC. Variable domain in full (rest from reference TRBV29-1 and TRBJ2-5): SAVISQKPSRDICQRGTSLTIQCQVDSQVTMMFWYRQQPGQSLTLIATANQGSEATYESGFVIDKFPISRPNLTFSTLTVSNMSPEDSSIYLCSVLNRELAGGPQETQYFGPGTRLLVL.

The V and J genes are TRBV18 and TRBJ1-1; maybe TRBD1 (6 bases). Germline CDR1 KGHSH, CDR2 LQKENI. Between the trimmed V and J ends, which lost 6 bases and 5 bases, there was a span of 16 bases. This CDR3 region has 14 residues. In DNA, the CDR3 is TGTGCCAGCTCGGAATACAGGGACGCTACTGAAGCTTTCTTT. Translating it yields CASSEYRDATEAFF.

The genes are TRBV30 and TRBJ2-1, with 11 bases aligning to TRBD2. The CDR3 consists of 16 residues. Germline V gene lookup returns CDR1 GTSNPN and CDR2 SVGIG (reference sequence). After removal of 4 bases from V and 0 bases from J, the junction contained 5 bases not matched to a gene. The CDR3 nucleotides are TGTGCCTGGACCCTAGCGGGAGGCACCTCCTACAATGAGCAGTTCTTC. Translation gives CAWTLAGGTSYNEQFF.

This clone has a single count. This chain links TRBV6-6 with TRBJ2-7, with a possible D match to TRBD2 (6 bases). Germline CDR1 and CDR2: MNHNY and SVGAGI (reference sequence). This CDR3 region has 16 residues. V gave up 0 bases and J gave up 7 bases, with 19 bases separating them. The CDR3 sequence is CASSYSNGGSSWEQYF. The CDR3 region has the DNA TGTGCCAGCAGTTACTCGAATGGGGGGTCCAGCTGGGAGCAGTACTTC.

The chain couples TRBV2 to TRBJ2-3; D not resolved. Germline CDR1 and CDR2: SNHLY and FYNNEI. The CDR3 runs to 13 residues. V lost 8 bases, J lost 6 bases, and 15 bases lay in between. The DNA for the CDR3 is TGTGCCAGCCGTACACAGTCTGGGGATACGCAGTATTTT. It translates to CASRTQSGDTQYF. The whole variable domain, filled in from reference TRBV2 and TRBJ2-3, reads EPEVTQTPSHQVTQMGQEVILRCVPISNHLYFYWYRQILGQKVEFLVSFYNNEISEKSEIFDDQFSVERPDGSNFTLKIRSTKLEDSAMYFCASRTQSGDTQYFGPGTRLTVL.

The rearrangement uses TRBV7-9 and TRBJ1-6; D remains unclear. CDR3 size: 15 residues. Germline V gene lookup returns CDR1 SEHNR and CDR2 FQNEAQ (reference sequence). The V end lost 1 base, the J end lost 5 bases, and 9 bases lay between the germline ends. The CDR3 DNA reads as TGTGCCAGCAGCTTAGGGGCAGCCAATAATTCACCCCTCCACTTT. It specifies CASSLGAANNSPLHF.

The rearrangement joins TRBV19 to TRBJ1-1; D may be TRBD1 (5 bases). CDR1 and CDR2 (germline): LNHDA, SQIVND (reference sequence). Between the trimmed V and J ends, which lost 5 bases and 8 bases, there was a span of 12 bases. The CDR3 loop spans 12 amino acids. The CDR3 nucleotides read TGTGCCAGTAGTGTAACAGGTCAAGAAGCTTTCTTT. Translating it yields CASSVTGQEAFF.

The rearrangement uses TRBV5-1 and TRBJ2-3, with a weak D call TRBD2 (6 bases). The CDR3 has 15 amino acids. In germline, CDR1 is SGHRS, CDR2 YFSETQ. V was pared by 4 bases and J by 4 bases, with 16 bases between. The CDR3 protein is CASSLGDPGADTQYF. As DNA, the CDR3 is TGCGCCAGCAGCCTCGGGGACCCGGGGGCAGATACGCAGTATTTT. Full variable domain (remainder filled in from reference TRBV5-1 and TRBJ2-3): KAGVTQTPRYLIKTRGQQVTLSCSPISGHRSVSWYQQTPGQGLQFLFEYFSETQRNKGNFPGRFSGRQFSNSRSEMNVSTLELGDSALYLCASSLGDPGADTQYFGPGTRLTVL.

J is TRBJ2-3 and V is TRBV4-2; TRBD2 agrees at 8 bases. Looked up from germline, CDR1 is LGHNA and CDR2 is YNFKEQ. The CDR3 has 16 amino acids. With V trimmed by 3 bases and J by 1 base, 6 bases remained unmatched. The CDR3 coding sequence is TGTGCCAGCAGCCAGCGAACGACTAGCGGCACAGATACGCAGTATTTT. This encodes CASSQRTTSGTDTQYF.

The CDR3 DNA is TGTGCCAGTAAAAACAGGGGCTATGGCTACACCTTC. It codes for CASKNRGYGYTF. The J gene is TRBJ1-2, the V gene TRBV19, with 7 bases identical to TRBD1. CDR3 length: 12 residues. Germline V CDR1 and CDR2: LNHDA, SQIVND (reference sequence). V lost 7 bases and J lost 4; bases outside the gene matches: 3.

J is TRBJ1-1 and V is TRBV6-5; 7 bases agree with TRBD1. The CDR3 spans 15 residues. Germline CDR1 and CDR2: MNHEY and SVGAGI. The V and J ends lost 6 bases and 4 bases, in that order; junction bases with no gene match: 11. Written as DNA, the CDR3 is TGTGCCAGCAGCCCTGGGGACAGCCTAGGCACTGAAGCTTTCTTT. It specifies CASSPGDSLGTEAFF.

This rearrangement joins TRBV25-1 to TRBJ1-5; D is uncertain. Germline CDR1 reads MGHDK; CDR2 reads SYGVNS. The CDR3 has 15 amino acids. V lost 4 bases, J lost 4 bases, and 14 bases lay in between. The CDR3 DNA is TGTGCCAGCAGTGCGGGAGGCCGGCAAAATCAGCCCCAGCATTTT. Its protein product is CASSAGGRQNQPQHF.